This is a list of T cell receptor beta chains from one sample in a study of blood T cell repertoires in COVID-19. TCRdb's table, derived via immunoSEQ multiplex PCR, lists solely in-frame clones and lacks some. The data show 220,000 or so clones, 82% seen once. Sequencing input: peripheral blood. These receptors were taken from a woman aged 80 or over with COVID-19, enrolled during active disease. The CDR3 runs from the conserved cysteine through the conserved F or W. D genes are given only for firm matches. Some rows mark clone size as missing; the rest say once, few, many or name a class of expanded clone.

d_call	clone_size	v_call	j_call	cdr3_nt	cdr3_aa
NA	once	TRBV3-1/TRBV3-2	TRBJ2-7	TGTGCCAGCAGCCACACTATGAGCAGAGCCTACGAGCAGTACTTC	CASSHTMSRAYEQYF
NA	NA	TRBV7-9	TRBJ2-1	TGTGCCAGCAGCTCCGAAACTAGCAGACACAATGAGCAGTTCTTC	CASSSETSRHNEQFF
NA	NA	TRBV28	TRBJ2-3	TGTGCCAGCAGTTTTATCGGGTCATGGACAGATACGCAGTATTTT	CASSFIGSWTDTQYF
NA	NA	TRBV19	TRBJ2-3	TGTGCCACCAATCAGGACTTGGATACGCAGTATTTT	CATNQDLDTQYF
TRBD1	few	TRBV7-9	TRBJ2-7	TGTGCCAGCAGGGACAGGGTGGGTTGGGAGCAGTACTTC	CASRDRVGWEQYF
NA	NA	TRBV30	TRBJ1-5	TGTGCCTGGAGTGTACGAGGAAATCAGCCCCAGCATTTT	CAWSVRGNQPQHF
TRBD2	few	TRBV29-1	TRBJ2-7	TGCAGCGTTGGGGGGTCTAGCGGGAGGAGCTCCTACGAGCAGTACTTC	CSVGGSSGRSSYEQYF
NA	NA	TRBV7-9	TRBJ1-4	TGTGCCAGCAGCTTAGAAGTTATACGGACTAATGAAAAACTGTTTTTT	CASSLEVIRTNEKLFF
NA	NA	TRBV5-4	TRBJ1-3	TGTGCCAGCAGCTCGGTGGGGGGTGGAAACACCATATATTTT	CASSSVGGGNTIYF
NA	NA	TRBV7-2	TRBJ2-4	TGTGCCAGCAGCTTTGGCCGGGAAAACATTCAGTACTTC	CASSFGRENIQYF
TRBD1	few	TRBV6-9	TRBJ1-2	TGTGCCAGCAGTCCCCGGACAGGGGACCCCTTTTGGTATGGCTACACCTTC	CASSPRTGDPFWYGYTF
NA	NA	TRBV5-5	TRBJ1-3	TGTGCCAGCACCTTCGGGACATTCGGAAACACCATATATTTT	CASTFGTFGNTIYF
TRBD1	NA	TRBV18	TRBJ1-2	TGTGCCAGCTCACCACGCCGCCAGGGGGAAGTTGCGGGGGGCTACACCTTC	CASSPRRQGEVAGGYTF
NA	NA	TRBV29-1	TRBJ1-2	TGCAGCGTTGAAGAAATTGCAGGGAACTATGGCTACACCTTC	CSVEEIAGNYGYTF
NA	NA	TRBV19	TRBJ2-1	TGTGCCAGTAGTCGCGACAGCTCCTACAATGAGCAGTTCTTC	CASSRDSSYNEQFF
NA	NA	TRBV5-1	TRBJ1-2	TGCGCCAGCAGCTTGGGACAGGATTATGGCTACACCTTC	CASSLGQDYGYTF
NA	NA	TRBV29-1	TRBJ1-1	TGCAGCGTTGTCCGGGGGACGAACACTGAAGCTTTCTTT	CSVVRGTNTEAFF
TRBD1	NA	TRBV7-9	TRBJ1-3	TGTGCCAGCAGCCCCGGGACAGGGGTAGCGGCCTCTGGAAACACCATATATTTT	CASSPGTGVAASGNTIYF
TRBD2	NA	TRBV7-9	TRBJ2-3	TGTGCCAGCAGTCTAGCGGGGGGACGTGATACGCAGTATTTT	CASSLAGGRDTQYF
NA	NA	TRBV12-3/TRBV12-4	TRBJ1-1	TGTGCCAGCAGTGTGGAGGTGAACACTGAAGCTTTCTTT	CASSVEVNTEAFF
NA	NA	TRBV30	TRBJ1-4	TGTGCCTGGAGTGTTGGGCCGAATGAAAAACTGTTTTTT	CAWSVGPNEKLFF
NA	NA	TRBV3-1/TRBV3-2	TRBJ1-3	TGTGCCAGCAGCCCAATTCTATCTGGAAACACCATATATTTT	CASSPILSGNTIYF
TRBD2	NA	TRBV7-8	TRBJ2-1	TGTGCCAGCAGACTAGCGGACTACAATGAGCAGTTCTTC	CASRLADYNEQFF
TRBD1	NA	TRBV5-1	TRBJ1-4	TGCGCCAGCAGCTTTAACAGGGGATCGAGCTCAAATGAAAAACTGTTTTTT	CASSFNRGSSSNEKLFF
NA	NA	TRBV15	TRBJ1-2	TGTGCCACCAGCAGAGATAGATCCGGGGGCTATGGCTACACCTTC	CATSRDRSGGYGYTF
NA	few	TRBV5-1	TRBJ2-3	TGCGCCAGCTTTCTAAGCGGATACACAGATACGCAGTATTTT	CASFLSGYTDTQYF
TRBD2	NA	TRBV7-3	TRBJ2-2	TGTGCCAGCAGCTTAACCGGTGGACTAGCGGGTCGGCCCGGGGAGCTGTTTTTT	CASSLTGGLAGRPGELFF
TRBD1	NA	TRBV6-5	TRBJ1-2	TGTGCCAGCAGAATCGACAGGGGAAACTATGGCTACACCTTC	CASRIDRGNYGYTF
TRBD2	NA	TRBV27	TRBJ2-2	TGTGCCAGCACCTTCAGGGCGGGAGTCGGGGAGCTGTTTTTT	CASTFRAGVGELFF
NA	NA	TRBV18	TRBJ2-3	TGTGCCAGCTCACCACCTTGGTCCCGGGTAGGAGATACGCAGTATTTT	CASSPPWSRVGDTQYF
TRBD2	once	TRBV10-3	TRBJ2-1	TGTGCCATCAGTGACCCGGGACTAGCGGGGGGGCCAGGGTCCTACAATGAGCAGTTCTTC	CAISDPGLAGGPGSYNEQFF
TRBD1	NA	TRBV19	TRBJ1-4	TGTGCCAGTAAGACAGGGCCAACAACTAATGAAAAACTGTTTTTT	CASKTGPTTNEKLFF
TRBD1	NA	TRBV7-9	TRBJ1-4	TGTGCCAGCAGCTTAGACAGGGGAAGTGAAAAACTGTTTTTT	CASSLDRGSEKLFF
TRBD1	once	TRBV5-5	TRBJ1-2	TGTGCCAGCAGCTTGTCTACAGGGGGCAACTATGGCTACACCTTC	CASSLSTGGNYGYTF
NA	NA	TRBV4-1	TRBJ1-1	TGCGCCAGCAGCCAGATCGACAGTGACGGAGCTTTCTTT	CASSQIDSDGAFF
TRBD1	NA	TRBV25-1	TRBJ1-6	TGTGCCAGCAGTGAATTCCAGACAGGGGGAAATTCACCCCTCCACTTT	CASSEFQTGGNSPLHF
NA	NA	TRBV18	TRBJ1-1	TGTGCCAGCTCACCAGCGGGGAGATCAACTGAAGCTTTCTTT	CASSPAGRSTEAFF
TRBD1	NA	TRBV29-1	TRBJ2-1	TGCAGCGTTGAAGATCCGGGCAGGGGGACGAATGAGCAGTTCTTC	CSVEDPGRGTNEQFF
NA	once	TRBV2	TRBJ2-7	TGTGCCAGCAGTGACTACCGTTCCTACGAGCAGTACTTC	CASSDYRSYEQYF
NA	NA	TRBV30	TRBJ1-5	TGTGCCTGGAGTGGAGGGCAGAATAGCAATCAGCCCCAGCATTTT	CAWSGGQNSNQPQHF
NA	NA	TRBV27	TRBJ2-3	TGTGCCAGCAGCCCCGGGACGGGACTTAGGGCAGATACGCAGTATTTT	CASSPGTGLRADTQYF
NA	NA	TRBV7-2	TRBJ1-1	TGTGCCAGCAGCTTAGGAGGCCAAGGTATTACTGAAGCTTTCTTT	CASSLGGQGITEAFF
NA	NA	TRBV20-1	TRBJ1-2	TGCAGTGCTAGAGAGCGGGTAGGCTACACCTTC	CSARERVGYTF
TRBD1	few	TRBV2	TRBJ2-4	TGTGCCAGCAGCTCGACAGGGTTTGCGAACATTCAGTACTTC	CASSSTGFANIQYF
NA	NA	TRBV6-5	TRBJ1-2	TGTGCCAGCAGTTCGCCGGGAGGCCCCTCATATGGCTACACCTTC	CASSSPGGPSYGYTF
NA	NA	TRBV7-2	TRBJ1-1	TGTGCCAGCAGCCAAACCCTACAGGGTGGGAGGAACACTGAAGCTTTCTTT	CASSQTLQGGRNTEAFF
TRBD1	NA	TRBV5-5	TRBJ2-3	TGTGCCAGCAGTCGCGCGGGACAGGGTGCAGATACGCAGTATTTT	CASSRAGQGADTQYF
NA	NA	TRBV5-1	TRBJ2-2	TGCGCCAGCAGCTTGGTAGTCGACACCGGGGAGCTGTTTTTT	CASSLVVDTGELFF
TRBD2	many	TRBV14	TRBJ2-3	TGTGCCAGCAGCGATAGCGGGGGGCGAGATACGCAGTATTTT	CASSDSGGRDTQYF
NA	NA	TRBV6-4	TRBJ1-5	TGTGCCAGCAGCCCCCGGCGGTATACCAATCAGCCCCAGCATTTT	CASSPRRYTNQPQHF
TRBD1	NA	TRBV7-9	TRBJ1-1	TGTGCCAGCAGCTTGACAGGGCCAGCTTTCTTT	CASSLTGPAFF
NA	NA	TRBV4-1	TRBJ1-2	TGCGCCAGCAGCCATGGACAGCCGGGCTACACCTTC	CASSHGQPGYTF
TRBD1	NA	TRBV6-6	TRBJ2-3	TGTGCCAGCAGTTCCTACAGGGGGCCTACAGATACGCAGTATTTT	CASSSYRGPTDTQYF
NA	NA	TRBV12-3/TRBV12-4	TRBJ1-1	TGTGCCAGCAGGGGGCACACTGAAGCTTTCTTT	CASRGHTEAFF
NA	NA	TRBV9	TRBJ2-7	TGTGCCAGCAGCGTAGCCGGGTCCTACGAGCAGTACTTC	CASSVAGSYEQYF
NA	NA	TRBV28	TRBJ2-2	TGTGCCAGCAGTTTGGCTAGCGCGGGAACCGGGGAGCTGTTTTTT	CASSLASAGTGELFF
NA	NA	TRBV5-1	TRBJ2-5	TGCGCCAGCAAGCCGGGACTTCACCAAGAGACCCAGTACTTC	CASKPGLHQETQYF
NA	NA	TRBV9	TRBJ2-5	TGTGCCAGCAGCGTAGGGGTAGCTCAACGGGGGGAGACCCAGTACTTC	CASSVGVAQRGETQYF